Presented here are 26 T cell receptor beta chains from one specimen sequenced in a study of cytomegalovirus exposure and HLA in healthy donors. Both 60 Vbeta primers and 13 Jbeta primers went into the PCR. Some clones are missing from TCRdb's copy, which holds only in-frame ones; the method was immunoSEQ multiplex PCR. The sample contains 150,000 to 200,000 clones, approximately 86% of which appear only once. Sequenced: PBMCs. Source of these receptors: a young woman in good health and CMV-seronegative.

A single count supports this clone. This sequence joins TRBV7-9 and TRBJ2-7, with 11 bases identical to TRBD2. Losses at the gene ends were 2 bases for V and 7 bases for J; bases not matched to a gene: 4. CDR1 SEHNR and CDR2 FQNEAQ come from the germline V gene (reference sequence). The CDR3 covers 14 residues. The CDR3 spells CASSLTSGSGEQYF. In nucleotides, the CDR3 is TGTGCCAGCAGCTTAACTAGCGGGAGTGGAGAGCAGTACTTC.

The rearrangement uses TRBV27 and TRBJ1-2; 7 positions match TRBD1. The germline V gene encodes CDR1 MNHEY and CDR2 SMNVEV (reference sequence). J was trimmed by 10 bases and V by 6 bases; bases with no gene match: 14. The CDR3 is 14 amino acids. The CDR3 sequence is CASRRNPGTEYYTF. The CDR3 coding sequence is TGTGCCAGCAGACGGAACCCCGGGACAGAGTACTACACCTTC.

This chain links TRBV6-1 with TRBJ1-1, with D perhaps TRBD1 (5 bases). The CDR3 extends over 14 amino acids. Per the germline V gene, CDR1 is MNHNS and CDR2 is SASEGT. Trimming removed 5 bases from V and 1 base from J, with 11 bases in between. CDR3 loop: CASSTDSTNTEAFF. The CDR3 coding sequence is TGTGCCAGCAGTACCGACAGTACGAACACTGAAGCTTTCTTT.

The CDR3 loop is CASSHALMRGREDYGYTF. CDR3 sequence (DNA): TGCGCCAGCAGCCATGCCTTGATGAGGGGGCGCGAGGACTATGGCTACACCTTC. The chain uses TRBV4-1 and TRBJ1-2, with 7 bases matching TRBD1. Germline trimming cut 3 bases from V and 3 bases from J; bases unmatched to any gene: 16. Germline V gene lookup returns CDR1 MGHRA and CDR2 YSYEKL. The CDR3 extends over 18 amino acids.

Note on this clone: The germline gene is not matched at one end of the junction; a read error may be the cause. The chain joins TRBV4-1 to TRBJ1-6; perhaps TRBD1 as D (5 bases). The CDR3 extends over 15 amino acids. CDR1 MGHRA and CDR2 YSYEKL come from the germline V gene. CDR3 in DNA: TGCACCAGCAGCCAGAGACAGAGCTATAATTCACCCCTCCACTTT. Residues: CTSSQRQSYNSPLHF.

This clone was found once. J is TRBJ1-3 and V is TRBV4-1; D remains unclear. Trimming took off 1 base at V and 2 bases at J, with 15 bases between the two ends. The germline V gene encodes CDR1 MGHRA and CDR2 YSYEKL. The CDR3 totals 17 residues. CDR3 residues: CASSQVAPRLPGNTIYF. The DNA for the CDR3 is TGCGCCAGCAGCCAAGTAGCCCCACGGCTACCTGGAAACACCATATATTTT.

This clone was seen only once. This sequence joins TRBV4-1 and TRBJ1-4; the D gene is possibly TRBD1 (6 bases). The CDR3 runs 16 residues. The V end lost 1 base, the J end lost 5 bases, and 14 bases lay between the germline ends. Per germline, CDR1 MGHRA and CDR2 YSYEKL. The CDR3 DNA is TGCGCCAGCAGCCAAGCCGGACAGACACACAATGAAAAACTGTTTTTT. Protein: CASSQAGQTHNEKLFF.

CDR3 in amino acids: CASSPGETQYF. The CDR3 DNA sequence: TGTGCCAGCAGCCCCGGGGAGACCCAGTACTTC. The chain links TRBV2 to TRBJ2-5, with D unresolved. The CDR3 has 11 residues. Germline V gene sequence: CDR1 SNHLY, CDR2 FYNNEI. Trimming took off 6 bases at V and 5 bases at J, with 7 bases between the two ends.

This clone was seen more than once but under ten times. This sequence joins TRBV7-8 and TRBJ1-4; tentative D call: TRBD1 (6 bases). Germline CDR1 SGHVS, CDR2 FQNEAQ. Deletions cut 6 bases from V and 8 bases from J, with 19 bases between. The CDR3 totals 15 residues. The CDR3 reads CASRRKPGVQEKLFF. CDR3 nucleotide sequence: TGTGCCAGCAGACGAAAACCAGGGGTACAGGAAAAACTGTTTTTT.

This clone was found a few times. V and J are TRBV5-1 and TRBJ2-7; possible D gene TRBD1, 6 bases. Germline lookup yields CDR1 SGHRS and CDR2 YFSETQ. Trimming took off 5 bases at V and 2 bases at J, with 20 bases between the two ends. The CDR3 covers 16 residues. CDR3 DNA: TGCGCCAGCAGGTCTTACCCTCAGGGGCGCACCTACGAGCAGTACTTC. Translating gives CASRSYPQGRTYEQYF.

The chain recombines TRBV28 with TRBJ1-3, with D unresolved. Germline V gene data show CDR1 as MDHEN and CDR2 as SYDVKM. The CDR3 consists of 13 residues. Trimming took 3 bases from V and 5 from J, leaving 8 bases between them. In DNA, the CDR3 is TGTGCCAGCAGTTTTTCGAGGAGAAACACCATATATTTT. As protein: CASSFSRRNTIYF.

This rearrangement joins TRBV2 to TRBJ1-1, with D unresolved. CDR1 is SNHLY and CDR2 is FYNNEI in the germline V gene. This CDR3 comprises 13 residues. Trimming shortened V by 4 bases and J by 1 base, and 7 bases separated the two germline ends. The CDR3 DNA sequence: TGTGCCAGCAGTGTTGGGCCGAACACTGAAGCTTTCTTT. Translated, it gives CASSVGPNTEAFF.

This rearrangement joins TRBV11-3 to TRBJ2-7, with TRBD2 as a possible D gene (5 bases). Germline CDR1 and CDR2: SGHNT and YENEEA. Trimming cost V 3 bases and J 5 bases, with 8 bases left between them. There are 12 residues in the CDR3. The CDR3 bases are TGTGCCAGCAGCTTTGGAGGTGACGAGCAGTACTTC. Translation gives CASSFGGDEQYF.

This chain uses TRBV25-1 with TRBJ2-2, with 10 positions matching TRBD2. From germline, CDR1 is MGHDK and CDR2 SYGVNS. V dropped 7 bases and J dropped 2; count of bases not matched to a gene: 7. The CDR3 sequence is 16 residues long. The CDR3 region is CASKGASGGNTGELFF. The DNA of the CDR3 is TGTGCCAGCAAAGGAGCTAGCGGGGGAAACACCGGGGAGCTGTTTTTT.

This chain uses TRBV5-1 with TRBJ2-1, with 10 bases matching TRBD1. CDR3 length: 16 residues. The junction had 7 bases not matched to a gene; V was cut back by 1 base and J by 6 bases. CDR1 and CDR2 (germline): SGHRS, YFSETQ. CDR3 protein: CASSLPPGQGFNEQFF. The CDR3 region has the DNA TGCGCCAGCAGCTTGCCCCCGGGACAGGGGTTCAATGAGCAGTTCTTC.

The gene calls are TRBV25-1 and TRBJ1-4; 9 bases agree with TRBD1. In germline, CDR1 is MGHDK, CDR2 SYGVNS. Trimming took 5 bases from V and 3 from J; bases not matched to a gene: 7. The CDR3 consists of 16 residues. The CDR3 spells CASSYGQGKANEKLFF. The CDR3 bases are TGTGCCAGCAGTTATGGACAGGGGAAGGCTAATGAAAAACTGTTTTTT.

The chain links TRBV25-1 to TRBJ1-2, with TRBD1 matching over 7 bases. The CDR3 has 12 amino acids. The germline V gene has CDR1 MGHDK and CDR2 SYGVNS. With 8 bases clipped from V and 8 bases from J, the junction kept 8 bases outside the gene matches. The CDR3 DNA follows: TGTGCCAGCCACCAGACAGGGAACGGCTACACCTTC. This sequence encodes CASHQTGNGYTF.

The chain has TRBV5-1 and TRBJ2-1; D unresolved. The CDR3 is made up of 14 amino acids. Trimming took 1 base from V and 7 from J, leaving 12 bases between them. Germline-derived CDR1 and CDR2 are SGHRS and YFSETQ. The CDR3 DNA is TGCGCCAGCAGCTTGAGCCTAGATTTGAATGAGCAGTTCTTC. Its translation is CASSLSLDLNEQFF.

For the CDR3, the DNA is TGTGCCAGCAGCTTAATGACTAGCGGGAGCACAGATACGCAGTATTTT. Translation: CASSLMTSGSTDTQYF. The gene calls are TRBV7-8 and TRBJ2-3, with 10 bases matching TRBD2. V shed 2 bases, J shed 0 bases, and the junction held 2 bases outside the gene matches. Germline V CDR1 and CDR2: SGHVS, FQNEAQ. This CDR3 region has 16 residues.

The chain has TRBV4-2 and TRBJ2-1; TRBD2 matches at 9 bases. There are 15 residues in the CDR3. Losses at the gene ends were 4 bases for V and 7 bases for J; bases not matched to a gene: 8. From germline, CDR1 is LGHNA and CDR2 YNFKEQ. The CDR3 coding sequence is TGTGCCAGCAGCCCGACTAGCGGCGTTGGTAATGAGCAGTTCTTC. Translating it yields CASSPTSGVGNEQFF.

The V and J genes are TRBV5-1 and TRBJ2-1; 9 bases fit TRBD2. CDR1 is SGHRS, CDR2 YFSETQ, per germline. This CDR3 is 16 amino acids long. After removal of 1 base from V and 8 bases from J, the junction contained 10 bases not matched to a gene. The CDR3 protein is CASSLQGGGAGDEQFF. The CDR3 region has the DNA TGCGCCAGCAGCTTGCAAGGCGGGGGGGCCGGGGATGAGCAGTTCTTC. Supplemented by reference TRBV5-1 and TRBJ2-1, the full variable domain reads KAGVTQTPRYLIKTRGQQVTLSCSPISGHRSVSWYQQTPGQGLQFLFEYFSETQRNKGNFPGRFSGRQFSNSRSEMNVSTLELGDSALYLCASSLQGGGAGDEQFFGPGTRLTVL.

The chain couples TRBV5-8 to TRBJ1-6; D perhaps matches TRBD1 (5 bases). In germline, CDR1 is SGHTS, CDR2 YDEGEE. Trimming took off 4 bases at V and 10 bases at J, with 24 bases between the two ends. The CDR3 sequence is 17 residues long. The CDR3 region has the DNA TGTGCCAGCAGCGCCGGGCCCCCGGGACTTTTAAGGTCACCCCTCCACTTT. This codes for CASSAGPPGLLRSPLHF.

The CDR3: CASSQSLYGYTF. CDR3 nucleotide sequence: TGTGCCAGCAGCCAATCCCTATATGGCTACACCTTC. The gene calls are TRBV7-9 and TRBJ1-2; D gene ambiguous. With 5 bases removed from V and 5 bases from J, the gap between germline ends came to 9 bases. This CDR3 has 12 residues. From germline, CDR1 is SEHNR and CDR2 FQNEAQ (reference sequence). The full variable domain, its missing parts supplied by reference TRBV7-9 and TRBJ1-2, is DTGVSQNPRHKITKRGQNVTFRCDPISEHNRLYWYRQTLGQGPEFLTYFQNEAQLEKSRLLSDRFSAERPKGSFSTLEIQRTEQGDSAMYLCASSQSLYGYTFGSGTRLTVV.

The chain employs TRBV5-1 and TRBJ2-3, with 8 bases aligning to TRBD1. The CDR3 is 16 residues long. With V trimmed by 1 base and J by 0 bases, 4 bases remained unmatched. Germline V lookup: CDR1 SGHRS, CDR2 YFSETQ. CDR3 protein: CASSLWGQESTDTQYF. The CDR3 region has the DNA TGCGCCAGCAGCTTGTGGGGACAGGAGAGCACAGATACGCAGTATTTT.

This clone appeared once. The chain links TRBV11-3 to TRBJ2-7; 13 bases are shared with TRBD2. The V segment lost 4 bases and the J segment 3 bases; nucleotides outside the gene matches: 9. CDR1 and CDR2 (germline): SGHNT, YENEEA. This CDR3 is built from 17 residues. CDR3 DNA: TGTGCCAGCAGCTCCCCGCCCGGACTAGCGGGAGACTACGAGCAGTACTTC. Translating it yields CASSSPPGLAGDYEQYF.

A word on this clone: The CDR3 end shows no conserved phenylalanine or tryptophan, and so a read error is likely. No DNA is shown, since the ends of the CDR3 on it are uncertain; the CDR3 is the one TCRdb lists. The chain carries TRBV18 and TRBJ1-1; TRBD1, as called in the table, went unchecked against the DNA. Germline V CDR1 and CDR2: KGHSH, LQKENI. From its first to its last residue, the CDR3 has 13 amino acids. CDR3 in amino acids: CASSPVQSLQGVI.